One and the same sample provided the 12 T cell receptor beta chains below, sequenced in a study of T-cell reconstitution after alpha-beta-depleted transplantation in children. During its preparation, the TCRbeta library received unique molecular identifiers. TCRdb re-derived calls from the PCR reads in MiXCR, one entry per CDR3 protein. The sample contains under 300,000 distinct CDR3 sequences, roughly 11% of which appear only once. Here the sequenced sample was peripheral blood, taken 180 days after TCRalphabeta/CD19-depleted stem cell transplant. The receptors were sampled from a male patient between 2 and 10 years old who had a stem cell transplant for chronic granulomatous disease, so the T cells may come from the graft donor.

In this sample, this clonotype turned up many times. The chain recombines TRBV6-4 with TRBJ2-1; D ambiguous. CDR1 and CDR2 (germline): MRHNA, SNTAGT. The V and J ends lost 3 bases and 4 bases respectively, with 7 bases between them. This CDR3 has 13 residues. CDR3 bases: TGTGCCAGCAGTGAAGGAGAGTACAATGAGCAGTTCTTC. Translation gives CASSEGEYNEQFF.

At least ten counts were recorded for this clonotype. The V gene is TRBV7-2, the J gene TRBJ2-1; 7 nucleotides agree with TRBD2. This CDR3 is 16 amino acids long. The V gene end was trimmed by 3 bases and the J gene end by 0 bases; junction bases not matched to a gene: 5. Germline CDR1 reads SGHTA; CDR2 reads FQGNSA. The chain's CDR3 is CASSLSAGSSYNEQFF. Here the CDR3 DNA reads TGTGCCAGCAGCTTGTCAGCGGGGAGCTCCTACAATGAGCAGTTCTTC.

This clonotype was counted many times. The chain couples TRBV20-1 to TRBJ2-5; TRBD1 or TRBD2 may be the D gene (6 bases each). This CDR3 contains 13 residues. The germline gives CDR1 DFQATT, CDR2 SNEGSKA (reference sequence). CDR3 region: CSPRGLTQETQYF. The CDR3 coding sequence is TGCAGCCCCCGGGGGCTCACCCAAGAGACCCAGTACTTC.

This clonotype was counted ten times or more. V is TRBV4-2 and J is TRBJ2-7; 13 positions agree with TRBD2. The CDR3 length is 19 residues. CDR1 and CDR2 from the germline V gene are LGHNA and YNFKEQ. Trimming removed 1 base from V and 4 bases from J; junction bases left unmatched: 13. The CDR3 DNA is TGTGCCAGCAGCCAAGGGCGGTCACTAGCGGGAGGGAAGGGATACGAGCAGTACTTC. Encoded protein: CASSQGRSLAGGKGYEQYF.

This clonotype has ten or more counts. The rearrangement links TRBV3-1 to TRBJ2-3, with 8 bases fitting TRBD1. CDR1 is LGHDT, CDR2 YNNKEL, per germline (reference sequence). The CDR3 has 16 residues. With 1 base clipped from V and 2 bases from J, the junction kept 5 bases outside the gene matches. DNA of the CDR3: TGTGCCAGCAGCCAAGTCGGTCAGGGGGCCACAGATACGCAGTATTTT. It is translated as CASSQVGQGATDTQYF.

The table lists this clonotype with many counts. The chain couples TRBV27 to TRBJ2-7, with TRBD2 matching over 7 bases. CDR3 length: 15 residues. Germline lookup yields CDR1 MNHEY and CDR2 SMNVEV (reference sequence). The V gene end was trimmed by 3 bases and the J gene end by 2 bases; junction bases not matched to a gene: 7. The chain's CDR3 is CASSLGGGPPYEQYF. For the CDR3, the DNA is TGTGCCAGCAGTTTGGGGGGAGGGCCCCCCTACGAGCAGTACTTC.

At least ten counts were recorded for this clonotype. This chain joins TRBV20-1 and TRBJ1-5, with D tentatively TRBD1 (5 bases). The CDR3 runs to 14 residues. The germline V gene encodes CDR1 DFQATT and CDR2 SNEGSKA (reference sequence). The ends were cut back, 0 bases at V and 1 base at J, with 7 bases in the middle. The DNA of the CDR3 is TGCAGTGCTAGAGATGGACACAGCAATCAGCCCCAGCATTTT. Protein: CSARDGHSNQPQHF.

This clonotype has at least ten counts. CDR3 coding DNA: TGTGCCAGCAGCCCCCCCGGGGGCTTAGGTGGCTACACCTTC. This gives the protein CASSPPGGLGGYTF. This chain uses TRBV7-3 with TRBJ1-2; D possibly corresponds to TRBD1 (6 bases). CDR3 length equals 14 residues. V was cut by 5 bases and J by 7 bases, with 17 bases left in between. Per the germline V gene, CDR1 is SGHTA and CDR2 is FQGTGA.

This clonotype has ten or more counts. The chain's CDR3 is CASSKPGRFSYNEQFF. DNA of the CDR3: TGTGCCAGCAGTAAACCGGGACGGTTTTCCTACAATGAGCAGTTCTTC. The genes are TRBV27 and TRBJ2-1, with D perhaps being TRBD1 or TRBD2 (5 bases each). From germline, CDR1 is MNHEY and CDR2 SMNVEV (reference sequence). There are 16 residues in the CDR3. V lost 5 bases to trimming and J lost 1 base, with 15 bases between them.

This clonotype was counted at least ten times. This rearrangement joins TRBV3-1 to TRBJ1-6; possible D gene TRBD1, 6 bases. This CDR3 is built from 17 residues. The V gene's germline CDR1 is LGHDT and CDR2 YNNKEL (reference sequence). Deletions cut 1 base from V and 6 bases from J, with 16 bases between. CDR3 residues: CASSQVGGGIGNSPLHF. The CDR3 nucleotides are TGTGCCAGCAGCCAAGTCGGGGGGGGCATAGGTAATTCACCCCTCCACTTT.

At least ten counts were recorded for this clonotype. CDR3 sequence (DNA): TGTGCCAGCAGCTACAGGACAGACCGATCGGGCTATGGCTACACCTTC. The encoded protein is CASSYRTDRSGYGYTF. The chain uses TRBV5-5 and TRBJ1-2; D is possibly TRBD1 (6 bases). V was clipped by 3 bases and J by 4 bases, with 19 bases between them. The CDR3 runs to 16 residues. CDR1 SGHKS and CDR2 YYEKEE come from the germline V gene (reference sequence).

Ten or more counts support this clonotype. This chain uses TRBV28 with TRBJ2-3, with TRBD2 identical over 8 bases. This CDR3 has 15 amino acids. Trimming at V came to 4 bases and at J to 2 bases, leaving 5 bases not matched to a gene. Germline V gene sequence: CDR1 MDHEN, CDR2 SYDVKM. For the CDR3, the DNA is TGTGCCAGCAGTTACCCTAGCGGGCTCACAGATACGCAGTATTTT. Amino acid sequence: CASSYPSGLTDTQYF.